Presented here are 24 T cell receptor beta chains from one specimen sequenced in a study of response to subunit inactivated influenza vaccine. A single record per CDR3 protein comes from TCRdb applying MiXCR to the RT-PCR reads. This table has about 780,000 distinct CDR3 sequences, approximately 18% appearing once. Specimen: PBMCs from blood, collected roughly 5 days after vaccination. The receptors shown here come from a man between 50 and 59 years old who received an inactivated influenza vaccine.

There are a few counts of this clonotype. V and J are TRBV12-3 or TRBV12-4 and TRBJ1-2; 7 bases line up with TRBD1. Germline trimming cut 5 bases from V and 4 bases from J; bases unmatched to any gene: 7. The CDR3 consists of 14 residues. The CDR3, as DNA: TGTGCCAGCAGTCCCGACGACAGGGTCTATGGCTACACCTTC. This translates into CASSPDDRVYGYTF.

The chain combines TRBV4-1 with TRBJ1-4, with D hard to call. The CDR3 loop spans 16 amino acids. Germline-derived CDR1 and CDR2 are MGHRA and YSYEKL. Trimming cost V 4 bases and J 2 bases, with 14 bases left between them. The CDR3 sequence is CASSLRQSSTNEKLFF. The DNA of the CDR3 is TGCGCCAGCAGCCTCCGACAATCTTCCACTAATGAAAAACTGTTTTTT.

This clonotype came up a few times. A junction end diverges from the germline sequence, so it may reflect a read error. The chain recombines TRBV15 with TRBJ2-3, with a possible D match to TRBD1 (6 bases). CDR1 is LNHNV, CDR2 YYDKDF, per germline (reference sequence). The CDR3 runs 16 residues. The CDR3 reads CATSRGSRGSTGTQYF. CDR3 nucleotide sequence: TGTGCCACCAGCAGAGGAAGTAGGGGGAGCACAGGTACGCAGTATTTT.

This clonotype was observed at least ten times. CDR3 amino acids: CASSLVGYEQFF. The CDR3 DNA is TGTGCCAGCAGCTTAGTAGGCTATGAGCAGTTCTTC. V is TRBV7-2 and J is TRBJ2-1; D remains ambiguous. V lost 1 base to trimming and J lost 8 bases, with 6 bases between them. This CDR3 has 12 amino acids. Germline V CDR1 and CDR2: SGHTA, FQGNSA. Filled out from reference TRBV7-2 and TRBJ2-1, the complete variable domain reads GAGVSQSPSNKVTEKGKDVELRCDPISGHTALYWYRQSLGQGLEFLIYFQGNSAPDKSGLPSDRFSAERTGGSVSTLTIQRTQQEDSAVYLCASSLVGYEQFFGPGTRLTVL.

This clonotype was picked up many times. The rearrangement joins TRBV7-2 to TRBJ2-4; D may be TRBD1 or TRBD2 (5 bases each). Germline lookup yields CDR1 SGHTA and CDR2 FQGNSA. The CDR3 loop spans 16 amino acids. V was trimmed by 5 bases and J by 0 bases, leaving 14 bases between them. CDR3 protein: CASSHPAGTAKNIQYF. The DNA of the CDR3 is TGTGCCAGCAGCCACCCAGCCGGGACAGCCAAAAACATTCAGTACTTC.

The V and J genes are TRBV12-3 or TRBV12-4 and TRBJ1-4; TRBD1 agrees at 8 bases. This CDR3 has 14 amino acids. With 7 bases clipped from V and 8 bases from J, the junction kept 9 bases outside the gene matches. Written as DNA, the CDR3 is TGTGCCAGCACCAGACAGGGGAGGGACGAAAAACTGTTTTTT. It is translated as CASTRQGRDEKLFF.

V usage is TRBV18 and J usage is TRBJ1-2, with D possibly matching TRBD1 (5 bases). The CDR3 is 13 amino acids. Germline lookup yields CDR1 KGHSH and CDR2 LQKENI. V dropped 6 bases and J dropped 6 bases, with 14 bases sitting between them. Written as DNA, the CDR3 is TGTGCCAGCTCCCGGACGAGGGACCATGGCTACACCTTC. It encodes CASSRTRDHGYTF.

V and J are TRBV20-1 and TRBJ1-6, with D maybe TRBD1 (5 bases). The germline CDR1 and CDR2 sequences are DFQATT and SNEGSKA (reference sequence). V was pared by 3 bases and J by 1 base, with 10 bases between. This CDR3 spans 15 amino acids. In DNA, the CDR3 is TGCAGTGCTAGGCAAGGGGTTTCCTATAATTCACCCCTCCACTTT. Translated: CSARQGVSYNSPLHF.

Only a few counts were recorded for this clonotype. The rearrangement links TRBV7-8 to TRBJ1-2; D ambiguous. V was shortened by 4 bases and J by 8 bases, with 11 bases between the two germline ends. This CDR3 region has 12 residues. Germline assignment: CDR1 SGHVS and CDR2 FQNEAQ. The CDR3 DNA sequence: TGTGCCAGCAGCTCGACACCAGGCGGCTACACCTTC. This sequence encodes CASSSTPGGYTF.

The chain couples TRBV18 to TRBJ2-3; 9 bases match TRBD2. V lost 3 bases, J lost 8 bases, and 6 bases stayed unmatched. CDR1 KGHSH and CDR2 LQKENI come from the germline V gene. The CDR3 spans 14 residues. The CDR3 bases are TGTGCCAGCTCACCGGGCAGTAGCGGGGGTACGCAGTATTTT. This encodes CASSPGSSGGTQYF.

This chain uses TRBV4-1 with TRBJ2-7; 9 nucleotides match TRBD2. V was clipped by 0 bases and J by 12 bases; unmatched bases: 6. CDR3 length: 13 residues. CDR1 and CDR2 from the germline V gene are MGHRA and YSYEKL. The CDR3 bases are TGCGCCAGCAGCCAAGATGATCTAGCGGGGCCGTACTTC. This encodes CASSQDDLAGPYF.

The rearrangement joins TRBV7-9 to TRBJ2-7, with D perhaps TRBD1 or TRBD2 (5 bases each). V was pared by 5 bases and J by 6 bases, with 17 bases between. The CDR3 covers 14 residues. Germline V gives CDR1 SEHNR, CDR2 FQNEAQ (reference sequence). CDR3 protein: CASSNTGWGTEQYF. In nucleotides, the CDR3 is TGTGCCAGCAGCAATACGGGCTGGGGGACCGAGCAGTACTTC.

This clonotype has more than one count but fewer than ten. The V and J genes are TRBV3-1 and TRBJ2-3, with TRBD1 identical over 7 bases. CDR3 length equals 14 residues. The J segment lost 5 bases and the V segment lost 4 bases, leaving 6 bases of the junction unmatched. CDR1 LGHDT and CDR2 YNNKEL come from the germline V gene (reference sequence). CDR3 sequence reads: CASSPTGAGDTQYF. In nucleotides, the CDR3 is TGTGCCAGCAGCCCCACAGGGGCGGGAGATACGCAGTATTTT.

The J gene is TRBJ1-5, the V gene TRBV6-1; 8 bases line up with TRBD1. J lost 2 bases, V lost 6 bases, and 9 bases had no gene match. The CDR3 spans 16 residues. Germline CDR1 is MNHNS and CDR2 is SASEGT. The CDR3 DNA follows: TGTGCCAGCAGAAAAGGGACAGGCAAGGGCAATCAGCCCCAGCATTTT. Residues: CASRKGTGKGNQPQHF.

This clonotype was observed a handful of times. V is TRBV6-2 or TRBV6-3 and J is TRBJ2-1; D is unresolved. With 6 bases removed from V and 0 bases from J, the gap between germline ends came to 18 bases. The CDR3 covers 17 residues. The germline V gene encodes CDR1 MNHEY and CDR2 SVGEGT. The CDR3 nucleotides are TGTGCCAGCAGCCGGATCGCCGGTACAAGCTCCTACAATGAGCAGTTCTTC. Amino acids: CASSRIAGTSSYNEQFF.

The V call is TRBV10-1, the J call TRBJ2-7, with D unresolved. Between the trimmed V and J ends, which lost 6 bases and 2 bases, there was a span of 11 bases. The CDR3 spans 13 residues. Germline loops: CDR1 WNHNN, CDR2 SYGVQD (reference sequence). The CDR3 region has the DNA TGCGCCAGCAGCGGACCCATTGCCTACGAGCAGTACTTC. This codes for CASSGPIAYEQYF.

This clonotype was seen only a few times. The chain is built from TRBV20-1 and TRBJ1-1; 9 nucleotides match TRBD1. Germline lookup yields CDR1 DFQATT and CDR2 SNEGSKA (reference sequence). With 6 bases clipped from V and 4 bases from J, the junction kept 6 bases outside the gene matches. This CDR3 has 13 residues. CDR3 amino acids: CSAPGQGRTEAFF. CDR3 in DNA: TGCAGTGCCCCGGGACAGGGTCGCACTGAAGCTTTCTTT.

V and J are TRBV11-1 and TRBJ2-3; TRBD2 aligns across 11 bases. The CDR3 is made up of 21 amino acids. Germline CDR1 reads SGHAT; CDR2 reads FQDESV (reference sequence). The V and J ends lost 2 bases and 0 bases, in that order; junction bases with no gene match: 16. CDR3 protein: CASSLPSPLAGGQFSTDTQYF. In nucleotides, the CDR3 is TGTGCCAGCAGCTTACCCTCCCCCCTAGCGGGGGGCCAATTTAGCACAGATACGCAGTATTTT.

The V call is TRBV7-2, the J call TRBJ2-1; D could derive from TRBD1 or TRBD2 (6 bases each). This CDR3 is 16 amino acids long. The germline V gene encodes CDR1 SGHTA and CDR2 FQGNSA. V was pared by 4 bases and J by 5 bases, with 18 bases between. DNA of the CDR3: TGTGCCAGCAGCTCGGAGGTGGGGGGCCTGAACAATGAGCAGTTCTTC. This translates into CASSSEVGGLNNEQFF.

This clonotype was recorded a few times. This chain joins TRBV5-1 and TRBJ2-2; 10 bases fit TRBD2. J was trimmed by 5 bases and V by 0 bases; bases with no gene match: 4. Per germline, CDR1 SGHRS and CDR2 YFSETQ. The CDR3 has 16 amino acids. CDR3 sequence (DNA): TGCGCCAGCAGCTTGGAACTAGCGGGAAGGACCGGGGAGCTGTTTTTT. As protein: CASSLELAGRTGELFF.

This clonotype was seen at least ten times. The chain carries TRBV7-2 and TRBJ2-1; 7 bases fit TRBD1. With 6 bases clipped from V and 0 bases from J, the junction kept 5 bases outside the gene matches. The CDR3 has 15 residues. CDR1 is SGHTA, CDR2 FQGNSA, per germline. The CDR3 reads CASRTTGSSYNEQFF. Here the CDR3 DNA reads TGTGCCAGCAGGACGACAGGGAGCTCCTACAATGAGCAGTTCTTC. The variable domain in full, with the rest retrieved from reference TRBV7-2 and TRBJ2-1, is GAGVSQSPSNKVTEKGKDVELRCDPISGHTALYWYRQSLGQGLEFLIYFQGNSAPDKSGLPSDRFSAERTGGSVSTLTIQRTQQEDSAVYLCASRTTGSSYNEQFFGPGTRLTVL.

This clonotype was picked up a small number of times. The gene calls are TRBV6-5 and TRBJ2-7; possibly TRBD2 for D (5 bases). Between the trimmed V and J ends, which lost 5 bases and 3 bases, there was a span of 20 bases. Per the germline V gene, CDR1 is MNHEY and CDR2 is SVGAGI. This CDR3 has 16 amino acids. This chain's CDR3 is CASSNPRGGLYYEQYF. In DNA, the CDR3 is TGTGCCAGCAGTAACCCCCGGGGTGGGTTATACTACGAGCAGTACTTC.

A few counts support this clonotype. The chain uses TRBV7-2 and TRBJ2-1; 14 nucleotides match TRBD2. V lost 4 bases, J lost 8 bases, and 4 bases stayed unmatched. CDR3 size: 15 residues. The V gene's germline CDR1 is SGHTA and CDR2 FQGNSA. CDR3 residues: CASSSGTSGGHEQFF. The CDR3 DNA is TGTGCCAGCAGCTCCGGGACTAGCGGGGGTCATGAGCAGTTCTTC.

Here the CDR3 reads CSVVEDRFSYEQYF. The CDR3 DNA sequence: TGCAGCGTTGTTGAGGACAGGTTCTCCTACGAGCAGTACTTC. The chain is built from TRBV29-1 and TRBJ2-7, with TRBD1 identical over 7 bases. This CDR3 contains 14 residues. J lost 0 bases, V lost 4 bases, and 6 bases had no gene match. Germline assignment: CDR1 SQVTM and CDR2 ANQGSEA.